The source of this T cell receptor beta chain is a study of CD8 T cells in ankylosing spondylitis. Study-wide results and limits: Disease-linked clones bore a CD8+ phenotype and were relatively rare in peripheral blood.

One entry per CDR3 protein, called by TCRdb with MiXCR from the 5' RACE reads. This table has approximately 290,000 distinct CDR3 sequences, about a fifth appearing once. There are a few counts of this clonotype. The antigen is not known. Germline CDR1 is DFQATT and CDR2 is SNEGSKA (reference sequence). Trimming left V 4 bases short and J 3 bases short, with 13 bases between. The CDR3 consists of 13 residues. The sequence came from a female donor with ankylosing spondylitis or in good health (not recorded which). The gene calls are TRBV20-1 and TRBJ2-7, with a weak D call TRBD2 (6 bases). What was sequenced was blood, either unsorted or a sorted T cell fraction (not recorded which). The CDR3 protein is CSATQGAGYEQYF. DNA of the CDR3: TGCAGTGCTACCCAAGGAGCGGGCTACGAGCAGTACTTC.